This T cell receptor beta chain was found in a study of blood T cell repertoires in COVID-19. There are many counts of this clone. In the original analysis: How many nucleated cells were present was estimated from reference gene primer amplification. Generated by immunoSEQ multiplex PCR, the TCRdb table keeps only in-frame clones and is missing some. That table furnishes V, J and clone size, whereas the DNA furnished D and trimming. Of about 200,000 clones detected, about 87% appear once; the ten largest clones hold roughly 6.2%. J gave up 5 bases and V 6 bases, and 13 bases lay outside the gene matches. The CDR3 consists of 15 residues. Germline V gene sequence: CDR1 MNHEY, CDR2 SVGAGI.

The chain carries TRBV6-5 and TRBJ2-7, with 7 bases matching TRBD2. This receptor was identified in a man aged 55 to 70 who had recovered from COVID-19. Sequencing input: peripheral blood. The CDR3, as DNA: TGTGCCAGCAGGGGACGGGGCGGGAGTGTCAACGAGCAGTACTTC. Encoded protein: CASRGRGGSVNEQYF.